This T cell receptor beta chain emerged from a study of CXCR3-negative and CXCR3-positive naive CD8 T cells. Triplicate sorts of around 300,000 cells per CD8+ subset. TRB cDNA libraries were made by UMI-labeled 5' RACE. Following a re-call of the 5' RACE reads, TCRdb has one entry per CDR3 protein and lacks DNA. The sample's table shows about 57,000 distinct CDR3 sequences. General study results and limits: Diversity ran similarly high across both naive subsets but far lower in memory CD8+ cells. Fresh PBMCs served for most assays, and CXCR3 expression fell partially after cryopreservation.

Germline V gene lookup returns CDR1 SEHNR and CDR2 FQNEAQ (reference sequence). The CDR3 has 12 amino acids. On this clonotype: The target antigen is unknown.

The TCR originated in a human donor in good health. Some clones in this sample may be carry-over from other donors' samples. The J gene is TRBJ2-7, the V gene TRBV7-9. Sample: memory CD8+ T cells from blood. The CDR3 protein is CASSVTSYEQYF.